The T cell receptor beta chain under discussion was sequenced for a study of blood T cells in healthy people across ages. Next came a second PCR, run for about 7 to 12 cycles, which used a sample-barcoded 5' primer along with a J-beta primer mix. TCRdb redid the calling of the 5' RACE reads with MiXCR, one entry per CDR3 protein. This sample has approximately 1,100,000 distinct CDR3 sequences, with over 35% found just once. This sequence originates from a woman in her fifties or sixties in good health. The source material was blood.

This chain's CDR3 is CASTLESSGRTKNIQYF. CDR3 in DNA: TGTGCCAGCACTCTTGAGAGTAGCGGGAGGACCAAAAACATTCAGTACTTC. This chain joins TRBV12-3 or TRBV12-4 and TRBJ2-4; the match to TRBD2 covers 10 bases. This CDR3 contains 17 residues. Unmatched junction bases numbered 11, after V lost 7 bases and J lost 2 bases.